Described below is a single T cell receptor beta chain sequence and its context. Its antigen is undetermined. This CDR3 is 14 amino acids long. V gave up 4 bases and J gave up 0 bases; unmatched junction bases: 1. Germline values: CDR1 SGHVS, CDR2 FNYEAQ. These data are taken from a study of OX40 agonist ivuxolimab in advanced cancers. Overall study findings and caveats: In the 0.1 to 3.0 mg/kg range, CD4+ and CD8+ blood T cells had expanded clonally by week 6.

Patients were ruled out by autoimmune disease history or systemic immunosuppression. This table comes from immunoSEQ multiplex PCR, and its TCRdb copy is limited to in-frame clones, with some not included. Among 30,000 to 40,000 clones, over 85% were seen once, and the ten largest hold about 8.2%. Source: CD4+ or CD8+ T cells sorted from blood, taken in a trial of the OX40 agonist ivuxolimab. This chain links TRBV7-6 with TRBJ2-3; TRBD1 aligns across 7 bases. The sequence came from an adult with an advanced solid tumor such as melanoma, head and neck, liver or kidney cancer. This CDR3 is CASSSTGSTDTQYF. DNA for the CDR3: TGTGCCAGCAGCTCGACAGGGAGCACAGATACGCAGTATTTT.